This TCR beta chain appears in the sequencing data of a study of breast tumors, draining lymph nodes, adjacent tissues (dated by TCRdb to about 2016). Broadly, across the study: The study compared TCR beta repertoires across tumor, adjacent nontumor tissue and axillary lymph nodes from breast cancer patients. The study aimed to assess the relationships and possible T-cell exchange between tumor, surrounding tissue and draining lymph node repertoires in human breast cancer. Results and caveats for the whole study, not just this receptor: Tumor T-cell repertoires showed less diversity than lymph node repertoires and more diversity than nontumor tissue repertoires, and tumor T-cell repertoires showed preferential V and J gene usage. The similarity between tumor and nontumor tissue repertoires was significantly greater in luminal-like breast cancer than in basal-like breast cancer. Rather than being directly demonstrated, the conclusion that tumor T cells originate in lymph nodes was presented as consistent with a hypothesis. The data were judged consistent with most tumor T cells deriving from the lymph node and then expanding within tumor tissue.

The lymph node samples were taken from the axillary draining lymph nodes of breast cancer patients. The CDR3 runs 15 residues from the cysteine to the phenylalanine. Just CDR3 DNA is preserved here, 45 bases in frame from base 1. The germline V gene gives CDR1 as SGHRS and CDR2 as YFSETQ. The germline V and J ends show losses of 3 bases and 11 bases respectively, and no gene match explains 9 bases of the junction. Sequencing relied on an Illumina HiSeq 2000. TCR beta chain libraries were generated by multiplex PCR amplification. High-throughput sequencing was used to analyze the amplified TCR beta chain products. The public reads were reanalyzed by TCRdb: fastp trimming at Q25, MiXCR alignment, in-frame beta chains only. CDR3 protein duplicates are merged, each entry listing the most common genes and DNA. In all, the sample holds 150,000 or so distinct CDR3 sequences, and around 35% of those were seen once. The ten biggest clones cover less than 4% of the sample.

This clonotype was counted at least ten times. Its antigen target is currently unknown. A read error may explain this, as a much larger clone is one base away. Sequencing was performed on axillary lymph node tissue. Recombination joined TRBV5-1 with TRBJ1-6, with TRBD1 matching 9 junction bases. The source of this sequence is a female donor with breast cancer. Some clones in this sample may be carry-over from other donors' samples. DNA sequence: TGCGCCAGCAGCTGGGACAGGGAGAGTTGCGCACCCCTCCACTTT. This gives the protein CASSWDRESCAPLHF. Beyond the CDR3, the reference TRBV5-1 and TRBJ1-6 genes provide the residues; the full variable domain reads: KAGVTQTPRYLIKTRGQQVTLSCSPISGHRSVSWYQQTPGQGLQFLFEYFSETQRNKGNFPGRFSGRQFSNSRSEMNVSTLELGDSALYLCASSWDRESCAPLHFGNGTRLTVT.